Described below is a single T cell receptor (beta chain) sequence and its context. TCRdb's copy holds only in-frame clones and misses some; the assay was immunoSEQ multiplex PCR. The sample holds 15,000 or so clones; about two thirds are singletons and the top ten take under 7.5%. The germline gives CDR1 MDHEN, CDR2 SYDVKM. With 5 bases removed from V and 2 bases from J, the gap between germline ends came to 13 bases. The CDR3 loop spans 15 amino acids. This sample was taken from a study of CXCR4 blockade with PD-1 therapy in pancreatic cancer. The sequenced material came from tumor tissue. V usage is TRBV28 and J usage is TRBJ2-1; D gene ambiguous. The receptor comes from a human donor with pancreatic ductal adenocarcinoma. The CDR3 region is CASSPPLVPYNEQFF. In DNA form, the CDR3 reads TGTGCCAGCAGTCCCCCCCTAGTACCCTACAATGAGCAGTTCTTC.